This TCR beta chain was retrieved from a study of Ad26.COV2.S vaccination and SARS-CoV-2 variants. Study summary: Intramuscular Ad26.COV2.S at 5x10^10 or 1x10^11 viral particles.

Assay: immunoSEQ multiplex PCR; the TCRdb copy retains only in-frame clones and omits some. The table has approximately 480,000 clones, 87% seen once; the top ten hold more than 10%. Indicated treatment: 15 to 20 received Ad26.COV2.S at low or high dose, single or two shots; 5 received placebo; per-sample allocation not given. All samples were drawn on day 63, counting from the first vaccine or placebo injection. The CDR3 extends over 14 amino acids. The germline CDR1 and CDR2 sequences are SGDLS and YYNGEE. The ends lost 1 base at V and 4 bases at J; junction bases unmatched: 5. The origin of this receptor is a person between 18 and 65 years old who received the Ad26.COV2.S COVID-19 vaccine or a placebo. Sample: peripheral blood, taken in a trial of Ad26.COV2.S vaccine versus placebo. The chain has TRBV9 and TRBJ2-7; 7 positions match TRBD1. This CDR3 reads CASSVTGDSYEQYF. The DNA of the CDR3 is TGTGCCAGCAGCGTAACCGGGGACAGTTACGAGCAGTACTTC. Together with reference TRBV9 and TRBJ2-7, the CDR3 gives the full variable domain: DSGVTQTPKHLITATGQRVTLRCSPRSGDLSVYWYQQSLDQGLQFLIQYYNGEERAKGNILERFSAQQFPDLHSELNLSSLELGDSALYFCASSVTGDSYEQYFGPGTRLTVT.